A selection of T cell receptor beta chains follows, all from one sample in a study of blood T cell repertoires in COVID-19. Assay: immunoSEQ multiplex PCR; the TCRdb copy retains only in-frame clones and omits some. The table lists 200,000 to 250,000 clones, roughly 86% of them singletons, with about 12% in the top ten. Source material: peripheral blood. The receptor source for this set is a man at least 80 years old with acute or convalescent COVID-19. The CDR3 runs from the conserved cysteine through the conserved F or W. D genes are given only for firm matches. Size tells how often a clone was seen (once, few, many) or the class of an expanded clone, and some rows leave it out.

J gene,clone size,D gene,V gene,CDR3 protein,CDR3 DNA
TRBJ2-5,NA,NA,TRBV3-1/TRBV3-2,CASSQVMQQETQYF,TGTGCCAGCAGCCAAGTCATGCAGCAAGAGACCCAGTACTTC
TRBJ2-4,NA,NA,TRBV19,CASGAISSGQNIQYF,TGTGCCAGTGGGGCGATCAGTTCCGGGCAAAACATTCAGTACTTC
TRBJ1-2,NA,NA,TRBV6-5,CASSSQLGYTF,TGTGCCAGCAGTTCCCAGTTGGGCTACACCTTC
TRBJ2-5,NA,NA,TRBV29-1,CSVERVGGETQYF,TGCAGCGTTGAGCGGGTGGGGGGAGAGACCCAGTACTTC
TRBJ1-1,few,NA,TRBV19,CASSRTGNTEAFF,TGTGCCAGTAGTCGGACGGGAAACACTGAAGCTTTCTTT
TRBJ2-7,NA,NA,TRBV18,CASSRTQVSEQYF,TGTGCCAGCTCAAGGACTCAGGTCTCCGAGCAGTACTTC
TRBJ1-6,once,NA,TRBV6-2/TRBV6-3,CASSWTVYNSPLHF,TGTGCCAGCAGTTGGACAGTTTATAATTCACCCCTCCACTTT
TRBJ2-1,NA,NA,TRBV5-4,CASSPDSWFEQFF,TGTGCCAGCAGCCCCGACAGTTGGTTTGAGCAGTTCTTC
TRBJ2-4,NA,NA,TRBV19,CASSIGGGENIQYF,TGTGCCAGTAGTATAGGAGGGGGGGAAAACATTCAGTACTTC
TRBJ2-7,NA,TRBD1,TRBV15,CATSHPGQGAHEQYF,TGTGCCACCAGCCACCCCGGACAGGGGGCCCACGAGCAGTACTTC
TRBJ1-2,NA,NA,TRBV9,CASSVVGTATNYGYTF,TGTGCCAGCAGCGTAGTCGGGACTGCTACTAACTATGGCTACACCTTC
TRBJ2-4,NA,TRBD1,TRBV28,CASSLSTPGQGGDQYF,TGTGCCAGCAGTTTATCAACCCCGGGACAGGGTGGGGATCAGTACTTC
TRBJ1-3,NA,NA,TRBV6-1,CASSEQGSLSGNTIYF,TGTGCCAGCAGTGAACAGGGCAGCCTCTCTGGAAACACCATATATTTT
TRBJ1-5,NA,NA,TRBV11-2,CASSLEGGNQPQHF,TGTGCCAGCAGCTTAGAAGGGGGAAATCAGCCCCAGCATTTT
TRBJ2-7,NA,NA,TRBV2,CASSVVGVEQYF,TGTGCCAGCAGTGTTGTCGGGGTCGAGCAGTACTTC
TRBJ2-2,NA,TRBD2,TRBV9,CASSHSLAGQNTGELFF,TGTGCCAGCAGCCATTCCTTAGCGGGACAGAACACCGGGGAGCTGTTTTTT
TRBJ2-4,few,NA,TRBV25-1,CASSESARGNIQYF,TGTGCCAGCAGTGAATCAGCCAGGGGTAACATTCAGTACTTC
TRBJ2-1,NA,TRBD2,TRBV6-5,CASIAPAGAYNEQFF,TGTGCCAGCATCGCTCCAGCGGGAGCTTACAATGAGCAGTTCTTC
TRBJ1-1,NA,TRBD1,TRBV5-1,CASSLTGTGVTEAFF,TGCGCCAGCAGCTTGACCGGGACAGGGGTCACTGAAGCTTTCTTT
TRBJ2-7,NA,NA,TRBV21-1,CASNLGPGRGEQYF,TGTGCCAGCAACCTGGGGCCCGGCAGGGGAGAGCAGTACTTC
TRBJ1-4,NA,NA,TRBV12-3/TRBV12-4,CASSFTTNEKLFF,TGTGCCAGCAGTTTTACAACTAATGAAAAACTGTTTTTT
TRBJ1-3,NA,NA,TRBV19,CASSIVRVGRKPSGNTIYF,TGTGCCAGTAGTATTGTGCGCGTGGGCAGAAAACCCTCTGGAAACACCATATATTTT
TRBJ1-6,NA,TRBD1,TRBV18,CAAGTGTGKQSPLHF,TGTGCCGCTGGGACCGGGACAGGGAAGCAATCACCCCTCCACTTT
TRBJ2-3,NA,TRBD2,TRBV19,CASSIAGLAGGTSTDTQYF,TGTGCCAGTAGTATAGCGGGACTAGCGGGGGGGACAAGCACAGATACGCAGTATTTT
TRBJ2-1,once,TRBD2,TRBV27,CASSSPLGAGANNEQFF,TGTGCCAGCAGTTCCCCTCTCGGAGCGGGGGCAAACAATGAGCAGTTCTTC
TRBJ1-5,NA,NA,TRBV6-2/TRBV6-3,CASSYSGQFLPQHF,TGTGCCAGCAGTTACTCGGGGCAGTTTTTACCCCAGCATTTT
TRBJ2-2,NA,NA,TRBV12-3/TRBV12-4,CASSPQGAGELFF,TGTGCCAGCAGCCCTCAGGGTGCCGGGGAGCTGTTTTTT
TRBJ2-3,once,NA,TRBV14,CASSDGEETDTQYF,TGTGCCAGCAGCGACGGCGAGGAGACAGATACGCAGTATTTT
TRBJ1-6,NA,TRBD1,TRBV18,CASSPRGQGYNSPLHF,TGTGCCAGCTCACCACGCGGACAGGGCTATAATTCACCCCTCCACTTT
TRBJ2-5,NA,TRBD2,TRBV3-1/TRBV3-2,CASSRTSEETQYF,TGTGCCAGCAGCCGGACTAGCGAAGAGACCCAGTACTTC
TRBJ2-5,NA,TRBD1,TRBV19,CASSTGAGDRRETQYF,TGTGCCAGTAGTACCGGGGCCGGGGACAGAAGAGAGACCCAGTACTTC
TRBJ2-7,few,TRBD1,TRBV3-1/TRBV3-2,CASSQVQGAMYEQYF,TGTGCCAGCAGCCAAGTTCAGGGGGCGATGTACGAGCAGTACTTC
TRBJ1-2,few,NA,TRBV28,CASGGSAQNYGYTF,TGTGCCAGCGGCGGGAGTGCCCAAAACTATGGCTACACCTTC
TRBJ1-2,few,TRBD1,TRBV3-1/TRBV3-2,CASGQGYGYTF,TGTGCCAGCGGACAGGGCTATGGCTACACCTTC
TRBJ2-1,NA,NA,TRBV28,CASNGRGRYFDNEQFF,TGTGCCAGCAATGGTCGGGGGAGGTATTTCGACAATGAGCAGTTCTTC
TRBJ1-1,NA,TRBD1,TRBV7-9,CASSGQGDLFEAFF,TGTGCCAGCAGCGGACAGGGTGACCTCTTTGAAGCTTTCTTT
TRBJ2-1,NA,NA,TRBV7-3,CASSSEVGEQFF,TGTGCCAGCAGCTCGGAGGTAGGTGAGCAGTTCTTC
TRBJ1-2,few,NA,TRBV18,CASSPGGEGYTF,TGTGCCAGCTCACCAGGGGGGGAAGGCTACACCTTC
TRBJ2-3,NA,TRBD2,TRBV3-1/TRBV3-2,CASKGPGTTLTDTQYF,TGTGCCAGCAAGGGCCCCGGGACTACTCTCACAGATACGCAGTATTTT
TRBJ1-2,NA,NA,TRBV7-8,CASSLTLNYGYTF,TGTGCCAGCAGCTTAACGCTAAACTATGGCTACACCTTC
TRBJ1-5,NA,NA,TRBV28,CASSLVMREYDQPQHF,TGTGCCAGCAGTTTAGTGATGAGGGAATATGACCAGCCCCAGCATTTT
TRBJ1-2,NA,NA,TRBV18,CASSQETDSNGYTF,TGTGCCAGCTCGCAAGAGACAGACTCCAATGGCTACACCTTC
TRBJ2-3,NA,NA,TRBV5-1,CASSSSDTQYF,TGCGCCAGCAGCTCTAGCGATACGCAGTATTTT
TRBJ2-1,NA,NA,TRBV21-1,CASSKGEVSISYNEQFF,TGTGCCAGCAGCAAAGGTGAGGTCTCCATCTCCTACAATGAGCAGTTCTTC
TRBJ2-3,NA,NA,TRBV7-9,CASGMTASTDTQYF,TGTGCCAGCGGTATGACTGCTAGCACAGATACGCAGTATTTT
TRBJ2-7,NA,NA,TRBV11-3,CASSLGGSTYEQYF,TGTGCCAGCAGCTTGGGAGGATCAACCTACGAGCAGTACTTC
TRBJ2-3,NA,NA,TRBV27,CASSLLGGRASTDTQYF,TGTGCCAGCAGTTTATTAGGGGGTCGAGCTAGCACAGATACGCAGTATTTT